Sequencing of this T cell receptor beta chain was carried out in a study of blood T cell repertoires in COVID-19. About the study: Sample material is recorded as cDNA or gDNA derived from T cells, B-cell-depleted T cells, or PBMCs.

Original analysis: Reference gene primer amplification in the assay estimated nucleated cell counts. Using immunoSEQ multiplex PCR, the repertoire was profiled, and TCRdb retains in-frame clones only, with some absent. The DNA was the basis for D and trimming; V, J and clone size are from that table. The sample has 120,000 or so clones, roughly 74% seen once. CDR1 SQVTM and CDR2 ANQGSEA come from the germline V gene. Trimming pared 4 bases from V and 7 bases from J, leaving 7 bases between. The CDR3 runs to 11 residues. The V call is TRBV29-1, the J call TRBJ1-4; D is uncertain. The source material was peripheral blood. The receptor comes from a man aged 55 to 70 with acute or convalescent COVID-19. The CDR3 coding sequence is TGCAGCGTTGTTTGGAGTGAAAAACTGTTTTTT. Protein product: CSVVWSEKLFF. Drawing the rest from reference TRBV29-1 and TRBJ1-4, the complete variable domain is SAVISQKPSRDICQRGTSLTIQCQVDSQVTMMFWYRQQPGQSLTLIATANQGSEATYESGFVIDKFPISRPNLTFSTLTVSNMSPEDSSIYLCSVVWSEKLFFGSGTQLSVL.